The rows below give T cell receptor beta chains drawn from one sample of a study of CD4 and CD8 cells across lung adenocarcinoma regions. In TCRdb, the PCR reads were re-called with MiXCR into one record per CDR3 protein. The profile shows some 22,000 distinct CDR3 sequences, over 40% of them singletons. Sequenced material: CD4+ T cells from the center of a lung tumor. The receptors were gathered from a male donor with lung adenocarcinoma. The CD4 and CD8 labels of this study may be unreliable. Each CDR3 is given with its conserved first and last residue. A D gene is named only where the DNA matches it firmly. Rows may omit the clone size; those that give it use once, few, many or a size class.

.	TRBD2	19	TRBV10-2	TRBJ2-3	CASRTGTAGTSGRKDTQYF	TGCGCCAGCAGGACCGGGACGGCCGGGACTAGCGGGAGAAAAGATACTCAGTATTTC
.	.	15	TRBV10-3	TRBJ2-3	CALGLQAVSTGEQYF	TGTGCCCTGGGCCTCCAGGCCGTGAGTACAGGTGAGCAGTATTTT
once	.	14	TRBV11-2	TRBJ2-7	CASSFGSNSYEQYF	TGTGCCAGCAGCTTTGGCTCAAATTCCTACGAGCAGTACTTC
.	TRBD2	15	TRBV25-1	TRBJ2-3	CARSDAGGEEETQYF	TGTGCCAGGAGTGATGCCGGGGGGGAGGAAGAGACGCAGTATTTT
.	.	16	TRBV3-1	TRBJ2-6	CASSPAGYSGANVLTF	TGTGCCAGCAGCCCTGCGGGGTACTCTGGGGCCAACGTCCTGACTTTC
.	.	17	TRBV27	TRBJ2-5	CASRAGLGGGVQDTQYF	TGTGCCAGCAGAGCGGGACTCGGGGGCGGTGTGCAAGATACCCAGTACTTT
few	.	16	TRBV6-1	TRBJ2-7	CASSDLRAGFRREQYF	TGTGCCAGCAGTGACCTCCGAGCCGGCTTCAGGCGCGAGCAGTACTTC
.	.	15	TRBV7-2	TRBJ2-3	CASSPRALGSDAQYF	TGTGCCAGCAGCCCCCGCGCGCTCGGCTCAGATGCGCAGTACTTT
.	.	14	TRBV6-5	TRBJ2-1	CASSSSPEYNEQFF	TGTGCCAGCAGCTCCTCCCCCGAGTACAATGAGCAGTTCTTC
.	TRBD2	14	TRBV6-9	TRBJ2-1	CASSHSGRANEQFF	TGTGCGAGCAGTCATAGCGGGAGGGCCAATGAGCAGTTTTTC
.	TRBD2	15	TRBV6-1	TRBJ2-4	CASSRGGGGKNTQYF	TGTGCCAGCAGCCGGGGGGGGGGAGGCAAAAACACGCAGTACTTC
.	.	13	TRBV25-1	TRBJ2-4	CARGERAKNIQYF	TGTGCCAGGGGGGAGAGAGCCAAAAACATTCAGTACTTC